This T cell receptor (beta chain) was observed in a study of T cell responses to AZD1222 COVID-19 vaccine. Study overall: Second-dose schedules of about 4 or about 12 weeks were combined.

The V end was cut by 5 bases, the J end by 3 bases, with 17 bases between. Per the germline V gene, CDR1 is SEHNR and CDR2 is FQNEAQ (reference sequence). The CDR3 is made up of 16 amino acids. Measured with immunoSEQ multiplex PCR; TCRdb has only the in-frame clones, and not every one. The repertoire holds 120,000 or so clones, with nearly 90% as singletons. This clone came up once. Its target is unknown. Study conclusions and caveats: Just five to seven people given AZD1222 tested seropositive at baseline. Nearly half of spike-specific TCRs reportedly target unmutated variant regions. There were repertoire samples only from the period after the peak T cell response.

The TCR sequence derives from an adult in good health. The source was peripheral blood, collected on day 0 of AZD1222 vaccination. The chain links TRBV7-9 to TRBJ2-1, with TRBD2 as a possible D gene (7 bases). The CDR3 DNA sequence: TGTGCCAGCAGCACCGGACTAGGGGGGGACTACAATGAGCAGTTCTTC. This translates into CASSTGLGGDYNEQFF.